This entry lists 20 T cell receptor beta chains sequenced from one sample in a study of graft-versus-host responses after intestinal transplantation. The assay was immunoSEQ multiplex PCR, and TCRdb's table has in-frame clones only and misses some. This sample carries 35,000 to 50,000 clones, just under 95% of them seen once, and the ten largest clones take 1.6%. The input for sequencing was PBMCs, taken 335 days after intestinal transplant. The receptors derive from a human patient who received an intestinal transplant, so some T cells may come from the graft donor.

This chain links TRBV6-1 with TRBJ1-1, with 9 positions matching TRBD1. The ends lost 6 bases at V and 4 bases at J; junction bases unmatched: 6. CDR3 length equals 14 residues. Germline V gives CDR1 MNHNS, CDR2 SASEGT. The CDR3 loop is CASSPGQGFTEAFF. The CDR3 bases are TGTGCCAGCAGCCCCGGACAGGGGTTCACTGAAGCTTTCTTT.

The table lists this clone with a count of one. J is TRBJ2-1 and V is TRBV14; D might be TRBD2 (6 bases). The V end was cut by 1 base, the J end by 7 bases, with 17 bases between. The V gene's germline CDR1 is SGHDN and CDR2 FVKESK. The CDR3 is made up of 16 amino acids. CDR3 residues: CASSQGGSGRANEQFF. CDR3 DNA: TGTGCCAGCAGCCAAGGGGGTAGCGGAAGAGCTAATGAGCAGTTCTTC.

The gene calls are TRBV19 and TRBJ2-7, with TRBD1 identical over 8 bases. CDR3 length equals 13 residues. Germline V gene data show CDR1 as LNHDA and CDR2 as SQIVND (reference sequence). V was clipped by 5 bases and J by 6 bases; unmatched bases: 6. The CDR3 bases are TGTGCCAGTAGTCCCCGAGACAGGGGCGAGCAGTACTTC. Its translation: CASSPRDRGEQYF.

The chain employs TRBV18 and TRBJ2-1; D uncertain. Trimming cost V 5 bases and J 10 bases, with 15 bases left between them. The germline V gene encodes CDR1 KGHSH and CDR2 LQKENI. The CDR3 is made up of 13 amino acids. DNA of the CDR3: TGTGCCAGCTCAGGTTTCGGGCGACACGAGCAGTTCTTC. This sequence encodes CASSGFGRHEQFF.

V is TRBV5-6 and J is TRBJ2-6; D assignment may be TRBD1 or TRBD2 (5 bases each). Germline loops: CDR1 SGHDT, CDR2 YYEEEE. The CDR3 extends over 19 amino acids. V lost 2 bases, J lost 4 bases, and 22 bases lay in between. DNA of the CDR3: TGTGCCAGCAGCTTTCCTCCGGGACGGGCTTCTGGGGGGGCCAACGTCCTGACTTTC. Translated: CASSFPPGRASGGANVLTF. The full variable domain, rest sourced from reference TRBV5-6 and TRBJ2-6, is DAGVTQSPTHLIKTRGQQVTLRCSPKSGHDTVSWYQQALGQGPQFIFQYYEEEERQRGNFPDRFSGHQFPNYSSELNVNALLLGDSALYLCASSFPPGRASGGANVLTFGAGSRLTVL.

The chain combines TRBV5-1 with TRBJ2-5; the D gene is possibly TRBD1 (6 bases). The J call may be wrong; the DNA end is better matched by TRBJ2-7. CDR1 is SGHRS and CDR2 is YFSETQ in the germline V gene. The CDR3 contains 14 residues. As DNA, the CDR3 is TGCGCCAGCAGCTTGTTACAGGGAACTGGCGAGCAGTACTTC. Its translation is CASSLLQGTGEQYF.

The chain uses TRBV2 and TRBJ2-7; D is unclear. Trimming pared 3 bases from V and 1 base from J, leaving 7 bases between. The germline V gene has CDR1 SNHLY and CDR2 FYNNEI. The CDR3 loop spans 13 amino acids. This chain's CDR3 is CASSDRFSYEQYF. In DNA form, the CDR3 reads TGTGCCAGCAGTGACCGGTTTTCCTACGAGCAGTACTTC.

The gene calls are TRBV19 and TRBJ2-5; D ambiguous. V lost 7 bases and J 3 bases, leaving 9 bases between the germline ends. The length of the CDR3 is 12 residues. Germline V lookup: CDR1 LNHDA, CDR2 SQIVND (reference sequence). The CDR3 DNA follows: TGTGCCAGTATAAGGCTAGAAGAGACCCAGTACTTC. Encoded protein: CASIRLEETQYF.

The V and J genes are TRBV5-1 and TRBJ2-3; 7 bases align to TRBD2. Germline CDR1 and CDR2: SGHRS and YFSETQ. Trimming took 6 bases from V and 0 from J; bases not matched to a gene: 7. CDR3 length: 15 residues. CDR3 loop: CASTSSGASTDTQYF. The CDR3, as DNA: TGCGCCAGCACCTCTAGCGGCGCTAGCACAGATACGCAGTATTTT. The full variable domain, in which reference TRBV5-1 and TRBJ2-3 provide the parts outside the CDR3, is KAGVTQTPRYLIKTRGQQVTLSCSPISGHRSVSWYQQTPGQGLQFLFEYFSETQRNKGNFPGRFSGRQFSNSRSEMNVSTLELGDSALYLCASTSSGASTDTQYFGPGTRLTVL.

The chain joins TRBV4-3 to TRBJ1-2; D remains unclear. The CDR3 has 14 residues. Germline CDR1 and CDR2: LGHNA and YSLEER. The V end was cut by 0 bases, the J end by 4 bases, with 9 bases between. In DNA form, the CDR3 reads TGCGCCAGCAGCCAAGAATCGCAGAGCTATGGCTACACCTTC. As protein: CASSQESQSYGYTF.

The chain's CDR3 is CASSYSTESGANVLTF. DNA for the CDR3: TGTGCCAGCAGCTATTCGACGGAGTCTGGGGCCAACGTCCTGACTTTC. V usage is TRBV7-3 and J usage is TRBJ2-6, with unresolved D. Per germline, CDR1 SGHTA and CDR2 FQGTGA. This CDR3 is 16 amino acids long. V was pared by 4 bases and J by 1 base, with 11 bases between. The full variable domain, in which reference TRBV7-3 and TRBJ2-6 provide the parts outside the CDR3, is GAGVSQTPSNKVTEKGKYVELRCDPISGHTALYWYRQSLGQGPEFLIYFQGTGAADDSGLPNDRFFAVRPEGSVSTLKIQRTERGDSAVYLCASSYSTESGANVLTFGAGSRLTVL.

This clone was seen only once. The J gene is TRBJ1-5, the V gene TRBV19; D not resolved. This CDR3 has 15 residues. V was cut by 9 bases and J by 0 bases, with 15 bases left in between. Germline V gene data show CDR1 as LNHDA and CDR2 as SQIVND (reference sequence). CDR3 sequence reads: CASSGRLDSNQPQHF. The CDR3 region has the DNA TGTGCCAGCTCCGGACGGCTGGATAGCAATCAGCCCCAGCATTTT.

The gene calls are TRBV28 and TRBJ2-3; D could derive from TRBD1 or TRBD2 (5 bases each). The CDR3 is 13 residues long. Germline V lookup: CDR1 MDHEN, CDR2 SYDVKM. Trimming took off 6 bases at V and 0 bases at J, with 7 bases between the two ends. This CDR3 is CASRRDSTDTQYF. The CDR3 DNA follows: TGTGCCAGCAGAAGGGACAGCACAGATACGCAGTATTTT. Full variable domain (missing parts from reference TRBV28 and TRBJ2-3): DVKVTQSSRYLVKRTGEKVFLECVQDMDHENMFWYRQDPGLGLRLIYFSYDVKMKEKGDIPEGYSVSREKKERFSLILESASTNQTSMYLCASRRDSTDTQYFGPGTRLTVL.

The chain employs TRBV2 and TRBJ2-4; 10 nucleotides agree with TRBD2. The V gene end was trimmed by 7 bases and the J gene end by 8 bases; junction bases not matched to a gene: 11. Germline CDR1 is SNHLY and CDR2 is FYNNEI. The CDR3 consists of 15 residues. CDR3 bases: TGTGCCAGCATAGGGACTAGCGATTCCCCTGACATTCAGTACTTC. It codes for CASIGTSDSPDIQYF.

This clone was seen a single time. The CDR3 sequence is CASSYSAGYYGYTF. The CDR3 nucleotides are TGTGCCAGCAGTTACTCGGCGGGGTACTATGGCTACACCTTC. This sequence joins TRBV6-5 and TRBJ1-2; D call uncertain. In germline, CDR1 is MNHEY, CDR2 SVGAGI. V shed 0 bases and J shed 3 bases, with 8 bases lying between them. The CDR3 contains 14 residues.

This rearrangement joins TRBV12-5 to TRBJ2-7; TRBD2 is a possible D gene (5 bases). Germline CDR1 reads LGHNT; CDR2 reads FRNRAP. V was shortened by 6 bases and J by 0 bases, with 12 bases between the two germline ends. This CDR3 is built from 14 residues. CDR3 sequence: CASGGVQTSYEQYF. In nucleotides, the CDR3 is TGTGCTAGTGGCGGGGTCCAGACCTCCTACGAGCAGTACTTC.

CDR3 in amino acids: CASSSLIATYEQYF. DNA for the CDR3: TGTGCCAGCAGCTCACTCATAGCGACCTACGAGCAGTACTTC. The gene calls are TRBV7-9 and TRBJ2-7; TRBD2 is a possible D gene (5 bases). Germline lookup yields CDR1 SEHNR and CDR2 FQNEAQ (reference sequence). The CDR3 totals 14 residues. Trimming shortened V by 4 bases and J by 2 bases, and 12 bases separated the two germline ends. Complete variable domain (other parts from reference TRBV7-9 and TRBJ2-7): DTGVSQNPRHKITKRGQNVTFRCDPISEHNRLYWYRQTLGQGPEFLTYFQNEAQLEKSRLLSDRFSAERPKGSFSTLEIQRTEQGDSAMYLCASSSLIATYEQYFGPGTRLTVT.

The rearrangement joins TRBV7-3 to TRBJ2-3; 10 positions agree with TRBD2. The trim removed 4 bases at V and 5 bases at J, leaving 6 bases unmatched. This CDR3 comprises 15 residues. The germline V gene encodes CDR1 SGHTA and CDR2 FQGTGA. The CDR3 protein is CASSSGTSAGDTQYF. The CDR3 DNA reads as TGTGCCAGCAGCTCGGGGACTAGCGCGGGAGATACGCAGTATTTT.

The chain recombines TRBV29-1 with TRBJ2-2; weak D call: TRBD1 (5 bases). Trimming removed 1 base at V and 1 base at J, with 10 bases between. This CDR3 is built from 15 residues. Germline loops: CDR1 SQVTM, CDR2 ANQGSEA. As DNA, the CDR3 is TGCAGCGTTGAAGTAGGGGTGAGGAACACCGGGGAGCTGTTTTTT. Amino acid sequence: CSVEVGVRNTGELFF.

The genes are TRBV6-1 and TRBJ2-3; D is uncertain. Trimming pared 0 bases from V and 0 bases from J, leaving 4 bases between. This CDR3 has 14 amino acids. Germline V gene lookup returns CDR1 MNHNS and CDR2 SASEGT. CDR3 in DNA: TGTGCCAGCAGTGAAGCAGCGAGCACAGATACGCAGTATTTT. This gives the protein CASSEAASTDTQYF.